The subject of this entry is one T cell receptor (beta chain). This entry is derived from a study of blood T cell repertoires in COVID-19. Sequenced by immunoSEQ multiplex PCR; TCRdb stores in-frame clones only, minus some. There are roughly 130,000 clones in the sample; about nine tenths occur only once, and over 3.5% lies in the top ten. The CDR3 is made up of 16 amino acids. Trimming took 3 bases from V and 5 from J, leaving 19 bases between them. Germline assignment: CDR1 SGHNT and CDR2 YYREEE (reference sequence). The receptor comes from a man in his fifties with active COVID-19. J is TRBJ2-3 and V is TRBV5-4; D perhaps matches TRBD2 (6 bases). Sequencing was done on a sample of peripheral blood. The CDR3 region has the DNA TGTGCCAGCAGCTCCTTTCGGGACTCCGACGGAGATACGCAGTATTTT. Its protein is CASSSFRDSDGDTQYF.